The clone carrying this T cell receptor beta chain was found a few times. Its target is not known. This sample is drawn from a study of T cells in Graves' hyperthyroidism and ophthalmopathy. Study summary: The authors collected peripheral blood at initial diagnosis, before any treatment. Study conclusions and caveats: Before onset, by a median of around six months, the model predicted ophthalmopathy.

The TCR beta CDR3 regions underwent amplification using RNA transcripts as the source. The study used the HTBI primer set for a first-round RT-PCR of the TCR CDR3. TCRdb used MiXCR to reprocess the multiplex PCR reads, holding one entry per CDR3 protein. The sample has hundreds of thousands of distinct CDR3 sequences; roughly a sixth are singletons. Germline loops: CDR1 SEHNR, CDR2 FQNEAQ (reference sequence). This CDR3 has 15 amino acids. The V gene lost 5 bases and the J gene lost 0 bases, with 11 bases spanning the gap. Diagnoses rested on clinical symptoms, serum thyroxine and TRAb, thyroid ultrasound and orbital computed tomography. The blood sample predates any ophthalmopathy symptoms, coming from first hyperthyroidism diagnosis.

The origin of this receptor is a woman aged 45-65 years with Graves' hyperthyroidism that later progressed to Graves' ophthalmopathy. Source material: blood. The J gene is TRBJ2-4, the V gene TRBV7-9; no firm D call. This CDR3 reads CASSPSRSAKNIQYF. The CDR3 coding sequence is TGTGCCAGCAGCCCCAGCCGTTCAGCCAAAAACATTCAGTACTTC.